These 9 T cell receptor beta chains came from one sample sequenced in a study of CD8+CD57+ T cells in acquired aplastic anemia. Genomic DNA served as template for TCR beta VDJ and CDR3 profiling. TCRdb re-called the reads through MiXCR, storing one row per CDR3 protein. Of about 48,000 distinct CDR3 sequences listed, about 73% were seen once; the top ten hold around a third. The sample consisted of sorted CD4+, CD8+, or CD8+CD57+ T cells (not recorded which) from PBMCs. The receptors derive from a human donor in good health, serving as a control.

V gene TRBV29-1 combines with J gene TRBJ1-4, with D maybe TRBD1 (5 bases). Deletions cut 4 bases from V and 3 bases from J, with 12 bases between. In germline, CDR1 is SQVTM, CDR2 ANQGSEA. The CDR3 has 14 residues. In DNA form, the CDR3 reads TGCAGCGTTGCCCGGGAAGGGGCTAATGAAAAACTGTTTTTT. Translation: CSVAREGANEKLFF.

This clonotype showed up just a few times. The chain employs TRBV7-9 and TRBJ2-5; possibly TRBD1 for D (5 bases). V was cut by 5 bases and J by 1 base, with 8 bases left in between. The germline gives CDR1 SEHNR, CDR2 FQNEAQ (reference sequence). The CDR3 loop spans 13 amino acids. In DNA, the CDR3 is TGTGCCAGCAGCCAAGACAGCCAAGAGACCCAGTACTTC. Its protein is CASSQDSQETQYF.

The chain employs TRBV6-1 and TRBJ2-2; 7 bases align to TRBD1. V dropped 11 bases and J dropped 6; count of bases not matched to a gene: 6. The CDR3 is made up of 12 amino acids. CDR1 is MNHNS and CDR2 is SASEGT in the germline V gene. For the CDR3, the DNA is TGTGCCGGACAGGTTAGCGCCGGGGAGCTGTTTTTT. Protein: CAGQVSAGELFF.

J is TRBJ2-5 and V is TRBV25-1, with D perhaps TRBD1 (6 bases). The CDR3 extends over 17 amino acids. Germline V gene lookup returns CDR1 MGHDK and CDR2 SYGVNS. CDR3 DNA sequence: TGTCCGCTTTGGGATTGGACAGTACCCGAGCAGTACAATGAGCAGTACTTC. This codes for CPLWDWTVPEQYNEQYF.

This clonotype has only one observation. The gene calls are TRBV4-2 and TRBJ1-2; the D gene is possibly TRBD1 (5 bases). V was cut by 1 base and J by 4 bases, with 16 bases left in between. The CDR3 has 16 residues. The germline V gene encodes CDR1 LGHNA and CDR2 YNFKEQ. The CDR3 is CASSQVGGVDRYGYTF. In DNA, the CDR3 is TGTGCCAGCAGCCAAGTCGGGGGGGTTGACCGCTATGGCTACACCTTC.

This chain links TRBV25-1 with TRBJ1-1, with D possibly being TRBD1 (6 bases). With 11 bases removed from V and 1 base from J, the gap between germline ends came to 14 bases. Germline loops: CDR1 MGHDK, CDR2 SYGVNS. The CDR3 has 13 amino acids. The CDR3 coding sequence is TGTGCCCAATATAAACAGGGGAACACTGAAGCTTTCTTT. Residues: CAQYKQGNTEAFF.

The rearrangement uses TRBV7-8 and TRBJ2-7; 9 nucleotides match TRBD1. Trimming at V came to 4 bases and at J to 4 bases, leaving 5 bases not matched to a gene. Germline lookup yields CDR1 SGHVS and CDR2 FQNEAQ. This CDR3 contains 14 residues. CDR3 sequence reads: CASSSGTGFYEQYF. The CDR3 coding sequence is TGTGCCAGCAGCTCCGGGACAGGGTTTTACGAGCAGTACTTC.

As concerns this clonotype: The junction shows a germline mismatch at one end, possibly a read error. The chain combines TRBV10-3 with TRBJ2-1; the match to TRBD2 covers 8 bases. Germline CDR1 is ENHRY and CDR2 is SYGVKD. The CDR3 covers 16 residues. The CDR3 spells CASSDLWTSFYNEQFF. Written as DNA, the CDR3 is TGTGCCAGCAGTGACTTGTGGACTAGCTTCTACAATGAGCAGTTCTTC.

This chain connects TRBV5-1 to TRBJ2-7; TRBD1 agrees at 10 bases. Germline assignment: CDR1 SGHRS and CDR2 YFSETQ. V lost 3 bases to trimming and J lost 2 bases; unmatched junction nucleotides: 2. The CDR3 sequence is 14 residues long. The DNA for the CDR3 is TGCGCCAGCAGCTGGGGACAGGGGACCTACGAGCAGTACTTC. It codes for CASSWGQGTYEQYF. Full variable domain (missing parts from reference TRBV5-1 and TRBJ2-7): KAGVTQTPRYLIKTRGQQVTLSCSPISGHRSVSWYQQTPGQGLQFLFEYFSETQRNKGNFPGRFSGRQFSNSRSEMNVSTLELGDSALYLCASSWGQGTYEQYFGPGTRLTVT.